The 31 T cell receptor beta chains presented below share a single source sample, sequenced in a study of T cells in Graves' hyperthyroidism and ophthalmopathy. RNA transcripts gave rise to amplified TCR beta CDR3 regions. The TCR CDR3 first-round RT-PCR relied on the HTBI primer set. TCRdb analysed the multiplex PCR reads with MiXCR anew, one entry per CDR3 protein. The sample consists of roughly 300,000 distinct CDR3 sequences, 11% to 15% of them appearing once. Input material: blood. Source of these receptors: a young woman with Graves' hyperthyroidism.

This clonotype was seen a few times. The chain carries TRBV2 and TRBJ1-2; 7 positions match TRBD1. CDR3 length equals 13 residues. After removal of 6 bases from V and 8 bases from J, the junction contained 9 bases not matched to a gene. Germline V CDR1 and CDR2: SNHLY, FYNNEI. The CDR3: CASRDSGGYGYTF. The CDR3 bases are TGTGCCAGCAGGGACTCAGGGGGATACGGCTACACCTTC.

This clonotype was observed a few times. The V gene is TRBV5-6, the J gene TRBJ2-5, with 7 nucleotides matching TRBD2. Germline assignment: CDR1 SGHDT and CDR2 YYEEEE. Unmatched junction bases numbered 8, after V lost 1 base and J lost 5 bases. CDR3 length: 15 amino acids. The CDR3 DNA reads as TGTGCCAGCAGCTTGTCGGTGCGGGGGTCGGAGACCCAGTACTTC. Amino acid sequence: CASSLSVRGSETQYF.

Only a few counts were recorded for this clonotype. The chain couples TRBV20-1 to TRBJ1-1; D is possibly TRBD1 (5 bases). V was cut by 1 base and J by 0 bases, with 18 bases left in between. This CDR3 is built from 17 residues. Germline assignment: CDR1 DFQATT and CDR2 SNEGSKA (reference sequence). Here the CDR3 reads CSARGLSRGTMNTEAFF. For the CDR3, the DNA is TGCAGTGCTAGAGGACTTTCGAGGGGAACCATGAACACTGAAGCTTTCTTT.

This clonotype came up a few times. The chain employs TRBV7-9 and TRBJ2-3; D unresolved. Germline assignment: CDR1 SEHNR and CDR2 FQNEAQ (reference sequence). Between the trimmed V and J ends, which lost 10 bases and 4 bases, there was a span of 18 bases. The CDR3 is made up of 14 amino acids. The CDR3 DNA follows: TGTGCCACCCAACGCGACACTCGATCAGATACGCAGTATTTT. Translating gives CATQRDTRSDTQYF.

The table lists this clonotype with a few counts. This chain links TRBV5-1 with TRBJ2-1; D is undetermined. Deletions cut 1 base from V and 6 bases from J, with 8 bases between. Per germline, CDR1 SGHRS and CDR2 YFSETQ. This CDR3 has 13 amino acids. CDR3 nucleotides: TGCGCCAGCAGCTTGCCGACTCCCAATGAGCAGTTCTTC. This gives the protein CASSLPTPNEQFF. Full variable domain (rest looked up from reference TRBV5-1 and TRBJ2-1): KAGVTQTPRYLIKTRGQQVTLSCSPISGHRSVSWYQQTPGQGLQFLFEYFSETQRNKGNFPGRFSGRQFSNSRSEMNVSTLELGDSALYLCASSLPTPNEQFFGPGTRLTVL.

The chain combines TRBV20-1 with TRBJ2-7; 7 bases map to TRBD1. This CDR3 has 13 amino acids. Germline V gene sequence: CDR1 DFQATT, CDR2 SNEGSKA (reference sequence). V shed 8 bases and J 3 bases; nucleotides not matched to a gene: 10. CDR3 nucleotides: TGCAGTTCGCTGGGACAGCAACTCTACGAGCAGTACTTC. Protein sequence: CSSLGQQLYEQYF.

This clonotype was recorded at least ten times. V is TRBV27 and J is TRBJ1-6; TRBD1 aligns across 10 bases. V lost 6 bases and J lost 2; bases outside the gene matches: 10. This CDR3 region has 18 residues. Germline-derived CDR1 and CDR2 are MNHEY and SMNVEV (reference sequence). As DNA, the CDR3 is TGTGCCAGCAGATGGACCGGGACAGGGGACACCTATAATTCACCCCTCCACTTT. Its protein is CASRWTGTGDTYNSPLHF.

Many counts were recorded for this clonotype. The chain couples TRBV12-3 or TRBV12-4 to TRBJ2-5; D assignment may be TRBD1 or TRBD2 (6 bases each). The V and J ends lost 4 bases and 3 bases respectively, with 21 bases between them. The CDR3 length is 17 residues. CDR3 coding DNA: TGTGCCAGCAGTTCGGGGGCGCGCCCGGCAACAAAAGAGACCCAGTACTTC. Its protein product is CASSSGARPATKETQYF.

This clonotype came up many times. The gene calls are TRBV28 and TRBJ2-3; possible D gene TRBD1, 7 bases. V lost 9 bases and J 7 bases, leaving 23 bases between the germline ends. Germline V gene lookup returns CDR1 MDHEN and CDR2 SYDVKM. The CDR3 is 15 residues long. This CDR3 reads CASNSNRGGVHTQYF. Written as DNA, the CDR3 is TGTGCCAGTAACTCTAACAGGGGAGGTGTCCATACGCAGTATTTT.

This clonotype was recorded many times. The chain carries TRBV5-1 and TRBJ2-1, with D perhaps being TRBD1 or TRBD2 (7 bases each). The CDR3 spans 15 residues. V shed 0 bases and J shed 8 bases, with 15 bases lying between them. In germline, CDR1 is SGHRS, CDR2 YFSETQ. In nucleotides, the CDR3 is TGCGCCAGCAGCTTGGGGGGGGGGACAGTTGATGAGCAGTTCTTC. Translating gives CASSLGGGTVDEQFF. Drawing the rest from reference TRBV5-1 and TRBJ2-1, the complete variable domain is KAGVTQTPRYLIKTRGQQVTLSCSPISGHRSVSWYQQTPGQGLQFLFEYFSETQRNKGNFPGRFSGRQFSNSRSEMNVSTLELGDSALYLCASSLGGGTVDEQFFGPGTRLTVL.

This clonotype appeared many times. The chain is built from TRBV12-3 or TRBV12-4 and TRBJ1-3; no definite D call. Deletions cut 5 bases from V and 0 bases from J, with 8 bases between. The CDR3 runs to 14 residues. CDR3 residues: CASSTGLSGNTIYF. For the CDR3, the DNA is TGTGCCAGCAGTACGGGTCTCTCTGGAAACACCATATATTTT.

The chain has TRBV15 and TRBJ2-3, with 10 bases identical to TRBD1. CDR1 LNHNV and CDR2 YYDKDF come from the germline V gene (reference sequence). Trimming removed 3 bases from V and 4 bases from J; junction bases left unmatched: 1. This CDR3 spans 14 amino acids. The CDR3 loop is CATSRTGGPDTQYF. CDR3 nucleotides: TGTGCCACCAGCAGGACAGGGGGCCCAGATACGCAGTATTTT.

V gene TRBV6-1 combines with J gene TRBJ2-1, with D perhaps assigned TRBD1 or TRBD2 (6 bases each). This CDR3 comprises 14 residues. Trimming pared 6 bases from V and 10 bases from J, leaving 19 bases between. CDR1 MNHNS and CDR2 SASEGT come from the germline V gene. The CDR3 DNA reads TGTGCCAGCAGCTCAAGACTACAGGGAGGCGAGCAGTTCTTC. It encodes CASSSRLQGGEQFF.

This clonotype was picked up a small number of times. The gene calls are TRBV3-1 and TRBJ2-2; tentative D call: TRBD1 (6 bases). Per the germline V gene, CDR1 is LGHDT and CDR2 is YNNKEL (reference sequence). V lost 3 bases and J lost 5, with 10 bases in between. This CDR3 has 14 amino acids. CDR3 nucleotides: TGTGCCAGCAGCCACTTAGACAGGACCGGGGAGCTGTTTTTT. It yields the protein CASSHLDRTGELFF.

J is TRBJ1-1 and V is TRBV11-2, with D possibly TRBD1 on 5 matching bases. There are 13 residues in the CDR3. The V end was cut by 5 bases, the J end by 10 bases, with 17 bases between. Germline V lookup: CDR1 SGHAT, CDR2 FQNNGV. CDR3 in amino acids: CASSSGTGERAFF. In DNA, the CDR3 is TGTGCCAGCAGCAGCGGGACCGGGGAAAGAGCTTTCTTT.

This clonotype has ten or more counts. The chain carries TRBV2 and TRBJ2-1, with unresolved D. The CDR3 covers 10 residues. Trimming took off 7 bases at V and 7 bases at J, with 5 bases between the two ends. CDR1 and CDR2 from the germline V gene are SNHLY and FYNNEI. CDR3 in amino acids: CASNRNEQFF. The CDR3 DNA is TGTGCCAGCAATAGAAATGAGCAGTTCTTC.

The chain couples TRBV29-1 to TRBJ2-1; tentatively, D is TRBD1 (6 bases). This CDR3 contains 16 residues. Germline CDR1 and CDR2: SQVTM and ANQGSEA. Trimming removed 4 bases at V and 4 bases at J, with 20 bases between. The CDR3 is CSVVGVAGVSYNEQFF. In DNA, the CDR3 is TGCAGCGTTGTAGGCGTGGCAGGGGTGTCGTACAATGAGCAGTTCTTC.

This clonotype was seen only a few times. This chain connects TRBV12-3 or TRBV12-4 to TRBJ2-2; 14 bases map to TRBD2. V dropped 8 bases and J dropped 1; count of bases not matched to a gene: 18. The CDR3 has 21 amino acids. Written as DNA, the CDR3 is TGTGCCAGCGGGAAAAGGGACAGGGGACTAGCGGGAGTCGGGAACACCGGGGAGCTGTTTTTT. It codes for CASGKRDRGLAGVGNTGELFF.

This clonotype was counted many times. The rearrangement links TRBV12-3 or TRBV12-4 to TRBJ2-2; 8 nucleotides agree with TRBD1. V dropped 3 bases and J dropped 3; count of bases not matched to a gene: 9. This CDR3 has 17 residues. In DNA form, the CDR3 reads TGTGCCAGCAGTTTCGTGGCAGGGGGCTCGTACACCGGGGAGCTGTTTTTT. This sequence encodes CASSFVAGGSYTGELFF.

This clonotype has a count of ten or more. The rearrangement links TRBV5-5 to TRBJ1-1; 7 bases map to TRBD1. The CDR3 runs 12 residues. Germline-derived CDR1 and CDR2 are SGHKS and YYEKEE (reference sequence). V shed 3 bases, J shed 6 bases, and the junction held 2 bases outside the gene matches. The chain's CDR3 is CASSSGTAEAFF. Here the CDR3 DNA reads TGTGCCAGCAGCTCCGGGACAGCTGAAGCTTTCTTT.

This clonotype was detected many times. The chain joins TRBV12-3 or TRBV12-4 to TRBJ2-2; 9 bases fit TRBD1. The CDR3 loop spans 13 amino acids. V lost 6 bases and J lost 7; bases outside the gene matches: 3. CDR3 sequence reads: CASRRTGDGELFF. The CDR3 DNA reads as TGTGCCAGCAGGAGGACAGGGGACGGGGAGCTGTTTTTT.

This clonotype was observed a handful of times. The rearrangement joins TRBV20-1 to TRBJ1-1; D unresolved. Germline values: CDR1 DFQATT, CDR2 SNEGSKA (reference sequence). This CDR3 has 12 amino acids. V lost 6 bases and J 5 bases, leaving 13 bases between the germline ends. The CDR3 is CSALEDLTEAFF. The CDR3 DNA follows: TGCAGTGCACTGGAGGATTTGACTGAAGCTTTCTTT.

This clonotype was seen repeatedly, ten times or more. The chain has TRBV28 and TRBJ2-2; D gene uncertain. Germline assignment: CDR1 MDHEN and CDR2 SYDVKM. This CDR3 is 14 amino acids long. V dropped 3 bases and J dropped 7 bases, with 12 bases sitting between them. This CDR3 is CASSFPPTDGELFF. The DNA for the CDR3 is TGTGCCAGCAGTTTCCCTCCCACGGACGGGGAGCTGTTTTTT.

At least ten counts were recorded for this clonotype. This chain joins TRBV14 and TRBJ2-1; no clear D gene. This CDR3 spans 12 amino acids. The V gene's germline CDR1 is SGHDN and CDR2 FVKESK. V was pared by 3 bases and J by 5 bases, with 5 bases between. CDR3 in amino acids: CASSQGNNEQFF. CDR3 DNA: TGTGCCAGCAGCCAGGGTAACAATGAGCAGTTCTTC.

The chain carries TRBV28 and TRBJ2-1; unclear D gene. CDR3 size: 14 residues. V shed 6 bases and J shed 4 bases, with 13 bases lying between them. In germline, CDR1 is MDHEN, CDR2 SYDVKM. This chain's CDR3 is CASSPSPDYNEQFF. CDR3 in DNA: TGTGCCAGCAGCCCCTCACCCGATTACAATGAGCAGTTCTTC.

The rearrangement uses TRBV7-9 and TRBJ2-7; 8 nucleotides align to TRBD1. CDR1 is SEHNR, CDR2 FQNEAQ, per germline (reference sequence). V shed 8 bases and J 6 bases; nucleotides not matched to a gene: 9. This CDR3 is 13 amino acids long. CDR3: CASHRTGPGEQYF. The CDR3 nucleotides read TGTGCCAGCCATCGGACAGGGCCGGGCGAGCAGTACTTC.

This clonotype was detected many times. The chain couples TRBV3-1 to TRBJ2-5; no definite D call. CDR3 size: 12 residues. CDR1 is LGHDT and CDR2 is YNNKEL in the germline V gene (reference sequence). With 0 bases removed from V and 4 bases from J, the gap between germline ends came to 3 bases. CDR3 protein: CASSQDGETQYF. The CDR3, as DNA: TGTGCCAGCAGCCAAGATGGAGAGACCCAGTACTTC.

This clonotype was detected only a few times. The V call is TRBV18, the J call TRBJ2-3, with TRBD1 identical over 9 bases. CDR3 size: 14 residues. The germline CDR1 and CDR2 sequences are KGHSH and LQKENI. V shed 6 bases, J shed 6 bases, and the junction held 7 bases outside the gene matches. Here the CDR3 DNA reads TGTGCCAGCTCCAAAGGACAGGGGTTGGATACGCAGTATTTT. This translates into CASSKGQGLDTQYF.

This clonotype has ten or more counts. The rearrangement uses TRBV7-2 and TRBJ2-4; D may correspond to TRBD1 or TRBD2 (5 bases each). The CDR3 is made up of 12 amino acids. CDR1 SGHTA and CDR2 FQGNSA come from the germline V gene. V was cut by 5 bases and J by 5 bases, with 7 bases left in between. DNA for the CDR3: TGTGCCAGCAGCCTGGGACAAAACATTCAGTACTTC. Translating it yields CASSLGQNIQYF.

This clonotype was seen only a few times. The chain joins TRBV9 to TRBJ2-3, with TRBD2 identical over 12 bases. The germline V gene has CDR1 SGDLS and CDR2 YYNGEE. The CDR3 has 17 residues. The junction had 9 bases not matched to a gene; V was cut back by 4 bases and J by 3 bases. The DNA for the CDR3 is TGTGCCAGCAGCCCAAGACTAGCGGGAGCTCTTACAGATACGCAGTATTTT. Translating it yields CASSPRLAGALTDTQYF.

This clonotype has more than one count but fewer than ten. The chain couples TRBV7-2 to TRBJ2-2, with D uncertain. The CDR3 spans 14 residues. V lost 2 bases and J lost 6, with 10 bases in between. CDR1 and CDR2 (germline): SGHTA, FQGNSA. CDR3 residues: CASSLMSAPGELFF. The CDR3 nucleotides are TGTGCCAGCAGCTTAATGTCTGCTCCCGGGGAGCTGTTTTTT.